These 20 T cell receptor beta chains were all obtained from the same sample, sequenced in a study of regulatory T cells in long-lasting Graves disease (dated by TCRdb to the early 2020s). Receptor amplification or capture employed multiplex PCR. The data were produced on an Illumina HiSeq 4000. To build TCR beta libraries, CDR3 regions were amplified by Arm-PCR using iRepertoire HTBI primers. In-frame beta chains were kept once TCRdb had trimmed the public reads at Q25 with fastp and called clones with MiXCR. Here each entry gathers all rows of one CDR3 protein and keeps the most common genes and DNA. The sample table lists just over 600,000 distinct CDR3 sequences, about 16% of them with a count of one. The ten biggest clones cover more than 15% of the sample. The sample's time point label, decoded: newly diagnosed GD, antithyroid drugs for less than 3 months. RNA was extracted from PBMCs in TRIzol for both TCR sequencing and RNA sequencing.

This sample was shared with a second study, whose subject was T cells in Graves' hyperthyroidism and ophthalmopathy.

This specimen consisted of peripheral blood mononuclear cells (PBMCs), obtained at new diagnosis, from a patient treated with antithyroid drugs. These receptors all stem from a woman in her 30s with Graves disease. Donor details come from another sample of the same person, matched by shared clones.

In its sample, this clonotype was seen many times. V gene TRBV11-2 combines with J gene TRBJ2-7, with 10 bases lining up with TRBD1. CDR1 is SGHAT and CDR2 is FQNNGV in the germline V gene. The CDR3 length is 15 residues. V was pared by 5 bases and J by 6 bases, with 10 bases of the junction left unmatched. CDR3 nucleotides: TGTGCCAGCAGCCCGACAGGGGGCGGGCCTTTCGAGCAGTACTTC. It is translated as CASSPTGGGPFEQYF.

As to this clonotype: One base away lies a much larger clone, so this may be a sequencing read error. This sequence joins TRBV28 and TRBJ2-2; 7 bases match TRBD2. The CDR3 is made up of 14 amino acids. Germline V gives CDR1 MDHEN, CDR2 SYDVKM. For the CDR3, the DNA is TGTGCCAGCAGTTTACTTGCGGGAGAGGAGGAGCTGGTTTTT. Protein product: CASSLLAGEEELVF.

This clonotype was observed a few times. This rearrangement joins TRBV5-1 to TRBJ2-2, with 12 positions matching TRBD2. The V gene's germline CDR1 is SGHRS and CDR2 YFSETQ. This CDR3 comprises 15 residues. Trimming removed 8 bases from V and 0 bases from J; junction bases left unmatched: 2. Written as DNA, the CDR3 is TGCGCCAGTTCTAGCGGGAGGGCGAACACCGGGGAGCTGTTTTTT. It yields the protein CASSSGRANTGELFF.

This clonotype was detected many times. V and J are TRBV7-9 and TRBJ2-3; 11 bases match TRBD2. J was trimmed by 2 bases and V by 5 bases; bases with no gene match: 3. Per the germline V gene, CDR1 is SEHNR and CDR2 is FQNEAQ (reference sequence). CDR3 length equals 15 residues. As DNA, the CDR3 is TGTGCCAGCAGCGGGACTAGCGGAACCACAGATACGCAGTATTTT. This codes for CASSGTSGTTDTQYF.

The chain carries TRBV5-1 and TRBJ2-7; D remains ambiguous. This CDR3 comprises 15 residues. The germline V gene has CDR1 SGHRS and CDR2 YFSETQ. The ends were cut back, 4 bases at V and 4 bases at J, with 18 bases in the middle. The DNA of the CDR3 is TGCGCCAGCAGCCTTACTGGAGTGAGATGGTACGAGCAGTACTTC. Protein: CASSLTGVRWYEQYF.

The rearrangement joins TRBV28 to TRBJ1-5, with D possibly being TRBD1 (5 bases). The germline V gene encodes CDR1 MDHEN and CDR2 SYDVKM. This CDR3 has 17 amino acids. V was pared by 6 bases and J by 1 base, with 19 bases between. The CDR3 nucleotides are TGTGCCAGCAGCCCCACGGACAAGGGATGGAGCAATCAGCCCCAGCATTTT. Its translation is CASSPTDKGWSNQPQHF. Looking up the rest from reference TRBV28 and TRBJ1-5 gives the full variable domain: DVKVTQSSRYLVKRTGEKVFLECVQDMDHENMFWYRQDPGLGLRLIYFSYDVKMKEKGDIPEGYSVSREKKERFSLILESASTNQTSMYLCASSPTDKGWSNQPQHFGDGTRLSIL.

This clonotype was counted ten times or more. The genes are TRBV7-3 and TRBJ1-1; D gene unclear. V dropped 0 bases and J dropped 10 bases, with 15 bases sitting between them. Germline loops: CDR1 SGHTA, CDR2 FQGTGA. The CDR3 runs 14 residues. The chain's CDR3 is CASSLTSVNTVAFF. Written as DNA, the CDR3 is TGTGCCAGCAGCTTAACCTCGGTTAATACGGTAGCTTTCTTT.

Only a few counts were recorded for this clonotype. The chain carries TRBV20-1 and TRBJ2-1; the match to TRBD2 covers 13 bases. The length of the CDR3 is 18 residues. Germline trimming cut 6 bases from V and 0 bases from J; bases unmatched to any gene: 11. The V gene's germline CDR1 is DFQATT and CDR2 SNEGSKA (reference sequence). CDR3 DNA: TGCAGTGCCAGGACCGGACTAGCGGGAGAGAGCTCCTACAATGAGCAGTTCTTC. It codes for CSARTGLAGESSYNEQFF.

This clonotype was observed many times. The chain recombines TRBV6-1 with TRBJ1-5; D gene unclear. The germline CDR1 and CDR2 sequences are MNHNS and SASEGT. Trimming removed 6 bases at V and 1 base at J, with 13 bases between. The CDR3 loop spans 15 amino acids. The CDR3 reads CASRAGSQSNQPQHF. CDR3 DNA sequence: TGTGCCAGCAGGGCGGGGAGTCAAAGCAATCAGCCCCAGCATTTT.

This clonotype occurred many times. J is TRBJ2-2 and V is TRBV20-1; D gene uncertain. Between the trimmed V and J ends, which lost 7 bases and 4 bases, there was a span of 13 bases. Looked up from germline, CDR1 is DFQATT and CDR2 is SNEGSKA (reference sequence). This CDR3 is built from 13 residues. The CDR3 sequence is CSGQQPLTGELFF. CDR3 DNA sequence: TGCAGTGGCCAACAACCACTCACCGGGGAGCTGTTTTTT.

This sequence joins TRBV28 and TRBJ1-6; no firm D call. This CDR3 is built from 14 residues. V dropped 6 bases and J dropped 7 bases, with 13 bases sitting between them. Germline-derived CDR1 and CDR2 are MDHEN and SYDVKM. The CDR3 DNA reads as TGTGCCAGCAGGAAAAACACCCAAAATTCACCCCTCCACTTT. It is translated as CASRKNTQNSPLHF.

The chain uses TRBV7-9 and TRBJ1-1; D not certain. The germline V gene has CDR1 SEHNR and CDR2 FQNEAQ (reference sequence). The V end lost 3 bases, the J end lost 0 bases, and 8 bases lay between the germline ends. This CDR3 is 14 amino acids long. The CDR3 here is CASSFNTVNTEAFF. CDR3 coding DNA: TGTGCCAGCAGCTTTAATACGGTGAACACTGAAGCTTTCTTT.

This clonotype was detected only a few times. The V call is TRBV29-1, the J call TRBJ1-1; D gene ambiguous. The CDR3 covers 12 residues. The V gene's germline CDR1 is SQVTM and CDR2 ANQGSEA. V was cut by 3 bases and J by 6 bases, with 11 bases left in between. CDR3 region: CSVELSTPEAFF. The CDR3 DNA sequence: TGCAGCGTTGAGCTATCGACCCCTGAAGCTTTCTTT.

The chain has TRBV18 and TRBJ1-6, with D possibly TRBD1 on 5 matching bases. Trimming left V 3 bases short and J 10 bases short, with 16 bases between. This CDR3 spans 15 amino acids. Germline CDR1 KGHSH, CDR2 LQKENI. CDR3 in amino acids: CASSPPGTGVSPLHF. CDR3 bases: TGTGCCAGCTCACCGCCAGGGACGGGGGTGTCACCCCTCCACTTT.

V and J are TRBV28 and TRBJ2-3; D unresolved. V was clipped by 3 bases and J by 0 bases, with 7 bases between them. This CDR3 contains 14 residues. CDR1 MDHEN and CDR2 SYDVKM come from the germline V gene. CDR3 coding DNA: TGTGCCAGCAGTTTTGTGGTTAGCACAGATACGCAGTATTTT. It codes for CASSFVVSTDTQYF.

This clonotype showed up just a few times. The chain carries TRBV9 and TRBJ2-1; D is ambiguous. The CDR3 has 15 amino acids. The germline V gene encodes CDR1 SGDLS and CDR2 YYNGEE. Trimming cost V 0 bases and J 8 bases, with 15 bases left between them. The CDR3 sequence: CASSVDWSSGYEQFF. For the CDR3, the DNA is TGTGCCAGCAGCGTAGATTGGTCAAGTGGCTATGAGCAGTTCTTC.

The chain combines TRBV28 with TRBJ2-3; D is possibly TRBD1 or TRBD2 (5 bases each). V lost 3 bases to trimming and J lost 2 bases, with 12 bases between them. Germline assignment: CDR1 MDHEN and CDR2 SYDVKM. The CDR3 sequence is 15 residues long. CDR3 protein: CASSFQGPNTDTQYF. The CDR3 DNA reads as TGTGCCAGCAGTTTTCAGGGACCCAACACAGATACGCAGTATTTT.

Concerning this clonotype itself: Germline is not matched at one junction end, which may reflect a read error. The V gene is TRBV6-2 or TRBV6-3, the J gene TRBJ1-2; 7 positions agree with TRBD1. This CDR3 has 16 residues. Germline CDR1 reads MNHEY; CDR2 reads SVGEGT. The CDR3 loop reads CASSYIYGTAHYGYTF. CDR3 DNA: TGTGCCAGTAGTTACATATACGGGACAGCGCACTATGGCTACACCTTC.

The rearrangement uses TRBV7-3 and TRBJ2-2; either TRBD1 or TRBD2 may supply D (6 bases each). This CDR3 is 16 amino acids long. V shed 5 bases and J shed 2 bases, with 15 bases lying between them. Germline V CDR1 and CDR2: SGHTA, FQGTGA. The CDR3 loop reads CASSKGGSGNTGELFF. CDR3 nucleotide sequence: TGTGCCAGCAGCAAGGGGGGTAGCGGTAACACCGGGGAGCTGTTTTTT.

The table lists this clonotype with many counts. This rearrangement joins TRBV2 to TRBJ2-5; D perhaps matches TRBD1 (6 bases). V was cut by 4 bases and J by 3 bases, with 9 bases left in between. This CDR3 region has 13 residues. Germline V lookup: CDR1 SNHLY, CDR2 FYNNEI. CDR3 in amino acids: CASSADRKETQYF. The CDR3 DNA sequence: TGTGCCAGCAGTGCTGACAGGAAAGAGACCCAGTACTTC. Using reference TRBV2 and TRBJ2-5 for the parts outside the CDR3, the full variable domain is EPEVTQTPSHQVTQMGQEVILRCVPISNHLYFYWYRQILGQKVEFLVSFYNNEISEKSEIFDDQFSVERPDGSNFTLKIRSTKLEDSAMYFCASSADRKETQYFGPGTRLLVL.